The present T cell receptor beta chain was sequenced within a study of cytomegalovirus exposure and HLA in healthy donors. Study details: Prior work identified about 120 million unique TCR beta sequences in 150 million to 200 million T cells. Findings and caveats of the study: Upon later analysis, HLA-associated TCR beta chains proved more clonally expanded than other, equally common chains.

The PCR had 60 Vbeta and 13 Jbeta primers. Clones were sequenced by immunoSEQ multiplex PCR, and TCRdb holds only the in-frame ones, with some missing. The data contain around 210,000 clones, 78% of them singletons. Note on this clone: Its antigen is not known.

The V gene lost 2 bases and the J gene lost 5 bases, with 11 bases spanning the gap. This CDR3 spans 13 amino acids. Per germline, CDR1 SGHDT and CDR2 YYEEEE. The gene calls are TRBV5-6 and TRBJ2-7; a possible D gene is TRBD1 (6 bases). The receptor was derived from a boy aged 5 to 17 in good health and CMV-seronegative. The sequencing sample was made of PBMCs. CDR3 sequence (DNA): TGTGCCAGCAGCTTTTTACAGGGTAACGAGCAGTACTTC. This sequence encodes CASSFLQGNEQYF.